These 20 T cell receptor beta chains came from one sample sequenced in a study of T cells in Graves' hyperthyroidism and ophthalmopathy. Amplification targeted TCR beta CDR3 regions from RNA transcripts. The HTBI primer set was used in a first-round RT-PCR of the TCR CDR3. TCRdb reprocessed the multiplex PCR reads with MiXCR, giving one entry per CDR3 protein. The sample lists about 340,000 distinct CDR3 sequences, about 20% occurring once. Input material: blood. The receptors were sampled from a woman between 45 and 65 years old with Graves' hyperthyroidism.

V gene TRBV30 combines with J gene TRBJ2-7; D call uncertain. The CDR3 loop spans 11 amino acids. Germline loops: CDR1 GTSNPN, CDR2 SVGIG (reference sequence). Trimming shortened V by 0 bases and J by 6 bases, and 6 bases separated the two germline ends. The CDR3 sequence: CAWSVSSEQYF. CDR3 coding DNA: TGTGCCTGGAGTGTAAGTTCCGAGCAGTACTTC.

This clonotype was seen many times. The chain recombines TRBV18 with TRBJ1-1; D call uncertain. This CDR3 spans 13 amino acids. Trimming cost V 5 bases and J 1 base, with 8 bases left between them. Germline V gives CDR1 KGHSH, CDR2 LQKENI. As DNA, the CDR3 is TGTGCCAGCTCAGCTACAGAGAACACTGAAGCTTTCTTT. Protein product: CASSATENTEAFF.

This chain's CDR3 is CATSVWDSRRGNTGELFF. Here the CDR3 DNA reads TGTGCCACCAGTGTATGGGACAGCCGAAGGGGGAACACCGGGGAGCTGTTTTTT. This rearrangement joins TRBV24-1 to TRBJ2-2, with TRBD1 matching over 7 bases. This CDR3 region has 18 residues. The ends lost 5 bases at V and 1 base at J; junction bases unmatched: 12. The germline gives CDR1 KGHDR, CDR2 SFDVKD.

V gene TRBV30 combines with J gene TRBJ1-5; D may be TRBD1 (5 bases). V was shortened by 2 bases and J by 0 bases, with 11 bases between the two germline ends. From germline, CDR1 is GTSNPN and CDR2 SVGIG (reference sequence). There are 15 residues in the CDR3. The CDR3 sequence is CAWSLGGSSNQPQHF. CDR3 in DNA: TGTGCCTGGAGTTTGGGGGGGAGTAGCAATCAGCCCCAGCATTTT.

As for this clonotype: The CDR3 ends on some other residue instead of the conserved phenylalanine or tryptophan, so this is likely a read error. This chain joins TRBV27 and TRBJ1-2; D might be TRBD1 (5 bases). The V end was cut by 3 bases, the J end by 5 bases, with 16 bases between. Germline V gene data show CDR1 as MNHEY and CDR2 as SMNVEV (reference sequence). CDR3 length equals 15 residues. CDR3 in amino acids: CASSLASGIGYGYTL. The CDR3 DNA follows: TGTGCCAGCAGTTTGGCCTCAGGGATTGGTTATGGCTACACCCTC.

The chain is built from TRBV18 and TRBJ1-1; D is unresolved. The CDR3 has 12 amino acids. Trimming left V 6 bases short and J 3 bases short, with 8 bases between. CDR1 and CDR2 (germline): KGHSH, LQKENI. The CDR3 DNA reads TGTGCCAGCTCCCGCGAAGACACTGAAGCTTTCTTT. Its protein product is CASSREDTEAFF.

To note about this clonotype: Sequence at one end of the junction differs from germline and may be a read error. The rearrangement links TRBV20-1 to TRBJ1-1; D perhaps matches TRBD1 (6 bases). CDR3 length: 12 residues. Germline loops: CDR1 DFQATT, CDR2 SNEGSKA (reference sequence). CDR3 loop: CSVGAGNTVAFF. In nucleotides, the CDR3 is TGCAGCGTGGGGGCGGGGAACACTGTAGCTTTCTTT.

This clonotype was recorded a few times. The CDR3 DNA is TGTGCCAGCTCACCACCGTGGGCAGGTGGGAACACTGAAGCTTTCTTT. Its protein is CASSPPWAGGNTEAFF. This chain uses TRBV18 with TRBJ1-1; the D is unclear. The V gene's germline CDR1 is KGHSH and CDR2 LQKENI. V lost 0 bases to trimming and J lost 1 base, with 12 bases between them. The CDR3 totals 16 residues.

The rearrangement joins TRBV20-1 to TRBJ2-7; tentatively, D is TRBD2 (5 bases). The CDR3 loop spans 11 amino acids. The V and J ends lost 2 bases and 4 bases respectively, with 6 bases between them. In germline, CDR1 is DFQATT, CDR2 SNEGSKA (reference sequence). The CDR3, as DNA: TGCAGTGCTAGAAGCGGTTACGAGCAGTACGTC. This gives the protein CSARSGYEQYV.

This clonotype has a handful of counts. This sequence joins TRBV12-3 or TRBV12-4 and TRBJ1-2; TRBD1 might be the D (6 bases). The V and J ends lost 6 bases and 6 bases respectively, with 17 bases between them. The CDR3 has 14 residues. The CDR3 reads CASRLTGSENGYTF. The CDR3 DNA sequence: TGTGCCAGCAGACTTACAGGGAGTGAGAATGGCTACACCTTC.

This clonotype has at least ten counts. The V and J genes are TRBV12-3 or TRBV12-4 and TRBJ1-1; TRBD1 matches 7 bases. The CDR3 sequence is 14 residues long. J was trimmed by 1 base and V by 4 bases; bases with no gene match: 3. CDR3 in amino acids: CASSWRTGNTEAFF. CDR3 coding DNA: TGTGCCAGCAGTTGGAGGACAGGGAACACTGAAGCTTTCTTT.

The CDR3 DNA reads TGTGCCATCAGTGAGAAGGGAGGGGACTATGGCTACACCTTC. Translated, it gives CAISEKGGDYGYTF. V gene TRBV10-3 combines with J gene TRBJ1-2, with a weak D call TRBD1 (5 bases). V dropped 2 bases and J dropped 3 bases, with 10 bases sitting between them. The germline V gene has CDR1 ENHRY and CDR2 SYGVKD. This CDR3 region has 14 residues.

This clonotype was recorded at least ten times. The chain uses TRBV5-1 and TRBJ2-1, with D perhaps TRBD1 (5 bases). The CDR3 is made up of 13 amino acids. The V and J ends lost 0 bases and 6 bases respectively, with 7 bases between them. CDR1 and CDR2 (germline): SGHRS, YFSETQ. The CDR3 DNA follows: TGCGCCAGCAGCTTGGGACAGCCCAATGAGCAGTTCTTC. This translates into CASSLGQPNEQFF.

CDR3 DNA sequence: TGTGCCACGTCGGGGGGGCCCTACGAGCAGTACTTC. Translation: CATSGGPYEQYF. This chain links TRBV24-1 with TRBJ2-7; TRBD2 matches 8 bases. V was clipped by 10 bases and J by 2 bases; unmatched bases: 3. Germline V gene sequence: CDR1 KGHDR, CDR2 SFDVKD. The length of the CDR3 is 12 residues.

In regard to this clonotype: One base away lies a much larger clone, so this may be a sequencing read error. This rearrangement joins TRBV30 to TRBJ2-1; TRBD2 is a possible D gene (6 bases). CDR1 is GTSNPN and CDR2 is SVGIG in the germline V gene (reference sequence). The CDR3 contains 16 residues. CDR3 sequence reads: CAWRGLGTGSYDEQFF. CDR3 sequence (DNA): TGTGCCTGGAGAGGGTTGGGGACTGGCTCCTACGATGAGCAGTTCTTC.

The rearrangement uses TRBV7-2 and TRBJ2-4; perhaps TRBD2 as D (6 bases). Trimming pared 5 bases from V and 1 base from J, leaving 18 bases between. The CDR3 is 17 amino acids. The germline CDR1 and CDR2 sequences are SGHTA and FQGNSA. CDR3 sequence: CASSDKPGRQAKNIQYF. The CDR3, as DNA: TGTGCCAGCAGCGATAAGCCGGGGAGGCAGGCCAAAAACATTCAGTACTTC.

This clonotype has only a few counts. The rearrangement links TRBV9 to TRBJ2-1; D ambiguous. The CDR3 runs 14 residues. Germline lookup yields CDR1 SGDLS and CDR2 YYNGEE. The germline V and J ends were trimmed by 6 bases and 4 bases, with 14 bases remaining between them. The DNA of the CDR3 is TGTGCCAGCACCTATGGCGAGGAGTACAATGAGCAGTTCTTC. Translating gives CASTYGEEYNEQFF. Drawing the rest from reference TRBV9 and TRBJ2-1, the complete variable domain is DSGVTQTPKHLITATGQRVTLRCSPRSGDLSVYWYQQSLDQGLQFLIQYYNGEERAKGNILERFSAQQFPDLHSELNLSSLELGDSALYFCASTYGEEYNEQFFGPGTRLTVL.

At least ten counts were recorded for this clonotype. The V gene is TRBV10-1, the J gene TRBJ2-1; 7 bases fit TRBD2. J gave up 9 bases and V 6 bases, and 8 bases lay outside the gene matches. This CDR3 spans 13 amino acids. Germline CDR1 and CDR2: WNHNN and SYGVQD (reference sequence). The DNA of the CDR3 is TGCGCCAGCAGCCTAGTTCGGGAGGCTGAGCAGTTCTTC. Residues: CASSLVREAEQFF.

J is TRBJ1-2 and V is TRBV20-1; 10 bases are shared with TRBD1. From germline, CDR1 is DFQATT and CDR2 SNEGSKA (reference sequence). The CDR3 is 13 residues long. J lost 6 bases, V lost 6 bases, and 7 bases had no gene match. CDR3 bases: TGCAGTGCGCGCCGGGACAGGGGCGATGGCTACACCTTC. Protein: CSARRDRGDGYTF.

This clonotype was observed many times. This chain links TRBV9 with TRBJ2-3; TRBD1 is a possible D gene (6 bases). The CDR3 sequence is 16 residues long. From germline, CDR1 is SGDLS and CDR2 YYNGEE. Trimming took off 1 base at V and 3 bases at J, with 15 bases between the two ends. The chain's CDR3 is CASSVWGHGATDTQYF. CDR3 nucleotide sequence: TGTGCCAGCAGCGTATGGGGACACGGGGCAACAGATACGCAGTATTTT.